The 16 T cell receptor beta chains below were found in one sample sequenced in a study of cytomegalovirus exposure and HLA in healthy donors. Researchers ran the PCR with 60 Vbeta and 13 Jbeta primers. Assay: immunoSEQ multiplex PCR; the TCRdb copy retains only in-frame clones and omits some. Of fewer than 150,000 clones in the sample, 80% were seen once. Sequencing used PBMCs. The source of these receptors is a young man in good health and CMV-seronegative.

CDR3 sequence: CASSSGDTSYEQYF. CDR3 coding DNA: TGTGCCAGCAGTTCTGGGGACACCTCCTACGAGCAGTACTTC. The chain uses TRBV7-3 and TRBJ2-7, with D possibly being TRBD1 (6 bases). Germline V gives CDR1 SGHTA, CDR2 FQGTGA. V lost 6 bases and J lost 0, with 12 bases in between. CDR3 length: 14 amino acids.

The chain has TRBV5-1 and TRBJ2-2, with 11 bases matching TRBD2. This CDR3 spans 20 amino acids. The J segment lost 4 bases and the V segment lost 4 bases, leaving 18 bases of the junction unmatched. Germline V gene data show CDR1 as SGHRS and CDR2 as YFSETQ. CDR3 sequence reads: CASSPRSGLAGGHGTGELFF. CDR3 bases: TGCGCCAGCAGCCCTCGCTCAGGGCTAGCGGGGGGACATGGCACCGGGGAGCTGTTTTTT.

The genes are TRBV11-2 and TRBJ2-7; TRBD2 matches 12 bases. Germline CDR1 is SGHAT and CDR2 is FQNNGV. The junction had 5 bases not matched to a gene; V was cut back by 5 bases and J by 9 bases. The CDR3 covers 13 residues. The CDR3: CASSASGRGRQYF. The CDR3 DNA is TGTGCCAGCAGCGCTAGCGGGAGGGGAAGGCAGTACTTC.

The rearrangement uses TRBV5-1 and TRBJ2-2; TRBD1 matches at 8 bases. Trimming cost V 4 bases and J 1 base; bases outside gene matches: 3. The CDR3 totals 15 residues. In germline, CDR1 is SGHRS, CDR2 YFSETQ. In DNA, the CDR3 is TGCGCCAGCAGCCGCGGGACAGGGAACACCGGGGAGCTGTTTTTT. Protein sequence: CASSRGTGNTGELFF.

The rearrangement uses TRBV6-6 and TRBJ2-7; D perhaps matches TRBD1 (5 bases). Germline values: CDR1 MNHNY, CDR2 SVGAGI (reference sequence). The CDR3 totals 14 residues. The V gene lost 5 bases and the J gene lost 6 bases, with 17 bases spanning the gap. CDR3 region: CASSRPGPASEQYF. Written as DNA, the CDR3 is TGTGCCAGCAGTCGACCAGGGCCAGCAAGCGAGCAGTACTTC.

The chain uses TRBV28 and TRBJ1-5; D is perhaps TRBD1 (5 bases). Trimming cost V 2 bases and J 0 bases, with 8 bases left between them. This CDR3 is 15 amino acids long. CDR1 and CDR2 from the germline V gene are MDHEN and SYDVKM. DNA of the CDR3: TGTGCCAGCAGTTTACAGGGAATTAGCAATCAGCCCCAGCATTTT. This codes for CASSLQGISNQPQHF.

V and J are TRBV2 and TRBJ1-3; D is perhaps TRBD1 (6 bases). V dropped 2 bases and J dropped 0 bases, with 11 bases sitting between them. Germline CDR1 is SNHLY and CDR2 is FYNNEI. The CDR3 length is 16 residues. The chain's CDR3 is CASSEMGASSGNTIYF. The CDR3 DNA reads TGTGCCAGCAGTGAAATGGGGGCCAGCTCTGGAAACACCATATATTTT.

CDR3 nucleotides: TGTGCCAGCAGTTTATTCGGGATCCATAGCAATCAGCCCCAGCATTTT. Translating gives CASSLFGIHSNQPQHF. The rearrangement joins TRBV28 to TRBJ1-5; no firm D call. V lost 1 base, J lost 0 bases, and 10 bases lay in between. CDR3 length: 16 residues. The V gene's germline CDR1 is MDHEN and CDR2 SYDVKM.

The chain has TRBV2 and TRBJ2-5; tentative D call: TRBD2 (7 bases). Germline CDR1 and CDR2: SNHLY and FYNNEI. V was cut by 6 bases and J by 5 bases, with 22 bases left in between. The CDR3 loop spans 16 amino acids. The CDR3 nucleotides are TGTGCCAGCAGCGAAATGTGGGGGGGCTCCCTGGAGACCCAGTACTTC. Protein: CASSEMWGGSLETQYF. Full variable domain (outside the CDR3, taken from reference TRBV2 and TRBJ2-5): EPEVTQTPSHQVTQMGQEVILRCVPISNHLYFYWYRQILGQKVEFLVSFYNNEISEKSEIFDDQFSVERPDGSNFTLKIRSTKLEDSAMYFCASSEMWGGSLETQYFGPGTRLLVL.

On this clone itself: One end of the junction fails to match germline, which may point to a read error. The chain links TRBV7-9 to TRBJ2-4; 10 nucleotides match TRBD1. Per germline, CDR1 SEHNR and CDR2 FQNEAQ (reference sequence). The CDR3 spans 16 residues. The CDR3 DNA sequence: TGTGCCAGCACCTTAGGGGACAGGGGAGCCAAAAACATTCAGTACTTC. This codes for CASTLGDRGAKNIQYF.

The chain couples TRBV2 to TRBJ2-7; maybe TRBD2 (6 bases). Trimming took 8 bases from V and 7 from J, leaving 15 bases between them. The CDR3 loop spans 12 amino acids. CDR1 and CDR2 (germline): SNHLY, FYNNEI. CDR3 residues: CASHRDLDEQYF. The CDR3 DNA sequence: TGTGCCAGCCACCGGGACTTGGATGAGCAGTACTTC.

This clone has only one observation. This chain joins TRBV7-2 and TRBJ1-2; 11 nucleotides line up with TRBD1. This CDR3 is 14 amino acids long. Germline values: CDR1 SGHTA, CDR2 FQGNSA. The ends lost 6 bases at V and 5 bases at J; junction bases unmatched: 5. CDR3 DNA sequence: TGTGCCAGCAGTAAAGGACAGGGGGCGTATGGCTACACCTTC. Protein: CASSKGQGAYGYTF.

The chain has TRBV28 and TRBJ1-1; TRBD1 matches at 8 bases. CDR1 MDHEN and CDR2 SYDVKM come from the germline V gene. This CDR3 is 13 amino acids long. J lost 12 bases, V lost 1 base, and 7 bases had no gene match. CDR3 loop: CASSLSGQGRTFF. The DNA of the CDR3 is TGTGCCAGCAGTTTATCCGGACAGGGTAGGACTTTCTTT. Together with reference TRBV28 and TRBJ1-1, the CDR3 gives the full variable domain: DVKVTQSSRYLVKRTGEKVFLECVQDMDHENMFWYRQDPGLGLRLIYFSYDVKMKEKGDIPEGYSVSREKKERFSLILESASTNQTSMYLCASSLSGQGRTFFGQGTRLTVV.

The CDR3 bases are TGCGCCAGCAGCCAAGGGTTCGGCCAAGAGACCCAGTACTTC. Translation gives CASSQGFGQETQYF. The chain employs TRBV4-1 and TRBJ2-5; D is unresolved. Trimming removed 1 base from V and 1 base from J, with 7 bases in between. The CDR3 has 14 amino acids. From germline, CDR1 is MGHRA and CDR2 YSYEKL.

This chain uses TRBV2 with TRBJ1-3; D might be TRBD1 (6 bases). Trimming removed 1 base at V and 4 bases at J, with 11 bases between. The CDR3 is 15 residues long. CDR1 SNHLY and CDR2 FYNNEI come from the germline V gene. CDR3 DNA sequence: TGTGCCAGCAGTGAAGAGGGGGAATACGGAAACACCATATATTTT. Amino acid sequence: CASSEEGEYGNTIYF. The variable domain in full, completed from reference TRBV2 and TRBJ1-3, reads EPEVTQTPSHQVTQMGQEVILRCVPISNHLYFYWYRQILGQKVEFLVSFYNNEISEKSEIFDDQFSVERPDGSNFTLKIRSTKLEDSAMYFCASSEEGEYGNTIYFGEGSWLTVV.

In its sample, this clone was seen a few times. The V and J genes are TRBV18 and TRBJ2-7, with 7 bases lining up with TRBD2. The trim removed 2 bases at V and 13 bases at J, leaving 17 bases unmatched. The CDR3 loop spans 15 amino acids. The V gene's germline CDR1 is KGHSH and CDR2 LQKENI. CDR3: CASSPVSLAGAVFYF. The DNA of the CDR3 is TGTGCCAGCTCACCAGTTTCACTGGCGGGAGCGGTTTTTTACTTC.